The 8 T cell receptor beta chains presented below share a single source sample, sequenced in a study of identical twins (dated by TCRdb to the mid-2010s). The method behind the library was 5' RACE. These reads were obtained on an Illumina HiSeq 2000. Using fastp trimming at Q25 and MiXCR clonotype assembly, TCRdb reanalyzed the public sequencing data and kept in-frame beta chains. Here each entry gathers all rows of one CDR3 protein and keeps the most common genes and DNA. The sample table lists around 1.7 million distinct CDR3 sequences, around 33% of them with a count of one. The top ten hold about 0.25% of the sample. Sequencing input: cord blood. The origin of the receptors is a newborn girl in good health.

The chain has TRBV28 and TRBJ2-3, with 13 bases identical to TRBD2. Germline V CDR1 and CDR2: MDHEN, SYDVKM. The junction had 15 bases not matched to a gene; V was cut back by 8 bases and J by 1 base. The CDR3 is made up of 19 amino acids. The DNA for the CDR3 is TGTGCCAGCGCGACTGGAGCCGGGACTAGCGGGATACGCACAGATACGCAGTATTTT. Its protein product is CASATGAGTSGIRTDTQYF.

There are a few counts of this clonotype. The germline gene is not matched at one end of the junction; a read error may be the cause. CDR3 in amino acids: CASSWGLAGAGDTQDF. The CDR3 region has the DNA TGCGCCAGCAGCTGGGGACTAGCGGGAGCTGGAGATACGCAGGATTTT. The chain couples TRBV5-1 to TRBJ2-3; 14 nucleotides align to TRBD2. In germline, CDR1 is SGHRS, CDR2 YFSETQ. CDR3 length equals 16 residues.

This clonotype has a handful of counts. J is TRBJ2-1 and V is TRBV30; D ambiguous. The V end lost 4 bases, the J end lost 5 bases, and 9 bases lay between the germline ends. This CDR3 contains 12 residues. Germline V lookup: CDR1 GTSNPN, CDR2 SVGIG (reference sequence). The DNA of the CDR3 is TGTGCCTGGAAGGCTGAGAACAATGAGCAGTTCTTC. It specifies CAWKAENNEQFF.

This sequence joins TRBV14 and TRBJ2-4; 11 bases fit TRBD1. The J call may be incorrect, as the DNA end agrees better with TRBJ2-7. Germline V gene data show CDR1 as SGHDN and CDR2 as FVKESK. The CDR3 runs 15 residues. The DNA for the CDR3 is TGTGCCAGCAGCCGCGCCGGGACAGGGGGTCACGAGCAGTACTTC. It encodes CASSRAGTGGHEQYF.

This chain links TRBV10-3 with TRBJ2-7, with 8 bases fitting TRBD2. TRBJ2-5 matches the DNA end more closely, so the J call is doubtful. CDR3 size: 14 residues. Germline-derived CDR1 and CDR2 are ENHRY and SYGVKD. In DNA, the CDR3 is TGTGCCATCAGTGAGGAGGTAGCGGGGGAGACCCAGTACTTC. Its translation is CAISEEVAGETQYF.

In this sample, this clonotype turned up a few times. This chain links TRBV5-6 with TRBJ2-4; 8 nucleotides align to TRBD2. TRBJ2-7 explains the end of the DNA better; the J call may be wrong. CDR3 length: 14 amino acids. Germline V lookup: CDR1 SGHDT, CDR2 YYEEEE. CDR3 sequence: CASSPSGSFYEQYF. The CDR3 coding sequence is TGTGCCAGCAGCCCAAGCGGGAGCTTCTACGAGCAGTACTTC.

This clonotype was observed once. The chain links TRBV9 to TRBJ2-3; 10 bases are a match to TRBD2. Germline lookup yields CDR1 SGDLS and CDR2 YYNGEE. Germline trimming cut 1 base from V and 2 bases from J; bases unmatched to any gene: 7. The CDR3 consists of 17 residues. The CDR3 is CASSVRSGGASTDTQYF. The CDR3 nucleotides are TGTGCCAGCAGCGTAAGAAGCGGGGGGGCCTCCACAGATACGCAGTATTTT.

This chain joins TRBV7-9 and TRBJ2-7; TRBD2 matches at 9 bases. Trimming took 8 bases from V and 5 from J; bases not matched to a gene: 10. CDR1 is SEHNR, CDR2 FQNEAQ, per germline (reference sequence). The CDR3 length is 14 residues. The CDR3 is CASGPSGNINEQYF. As DNA, the CDR3 is TGTGCCAGCGGCCCTAGCGGGAATATTAACGAGCAGTACTTC.